The present T cell receptor (beta chain) was sequenced within a study of T cells in Graves' hyperthyroidism and ophthalmopathy. This clonotype was recorded many times. Its cognate antigen is unknown. The V gene lost 1 base and the J gene lost 1 base, with 14 bases spanning the gap. The length of the CDR3 is 16 residues. Looked up from germline, CDR1 is ENHRY and CDR2 is SYGVKD. RNA transcripts were the template for amplifying TCR beta CDR3 regions. First-round RT-PCR targeting the TCR CDR3 was performed with the HTBI primer set. A single record per CDR3 protein comes from TCRdb applying MiXCR to the multiplex PCR reads. Of about 420,000 distinct CDR3 sequences listed, 15% to 17% are singletons. When ophthalmopathy did not progress within 18 months, Graves' hyperthyroidism was considered stable. Lactation, pregnancy, other autoimmune disease or uncontrolled infection led to exclusion of patients. Findings of the study overall: Ophthalmopathy was distinguished from stable hyperthyroidism by 13 V-J signatures. Most expanded thyroid clonotypes above 0.001 also appeared in blood.

The sequenced material came from blood. This clonotype was sampled from a young woman with Graves' hyperthyroidism. V is TRBV10-3 and J is TRBJ2-7; perhaps TRBD1 as D (6 bases). CDR3 loop: CAISEWQGTLSYEQYF. In DNA, the CDR3 is TGTGCCATCAGTGAGTGGCAGGGGACCTTATCCTACGAGCAGTACTTC.